Detailed here is one T cell receptor beta chain. The data stem from a study of blood T cell repertoires in COVID-19. About the research overall: PBMCs, B-cell-depleted T cells, or T cells were the source of the cDNA or gDNA that made up the material.

Between the trimmed V and J ends, which lost 5 bases and 0 bases, there was a span of 12 bases. The CDR3 runs to 15 residues. Germline loops: CDR1 SGHTA, CDR2 FQGNSA. How the authors handled the data: Amplification with reference gene primers provided the estimates of nucleated cell counts. Using immunoSEQ multiplex PCR, the repertoire was profiled, and TCRdb retains in-frame clones only, with some absent. The V and J calls and clone size were taken over from that table, and D and trimming were inferred from the DNA. The sample contains 250,000 to 350,000 clones, roughly 90% of which appear only once.

This chain links TRBV7-2 with TRBJ2-3; a weak D match, TRBD2 (5 bases). Sample: peripheral blood. The source is a woman aged 55-70 years with acute or convalescent COVID-19. CDR3 bases: TGTGCCAGCAGCCTCTCCGGGGTTAGCACAGATACGCAGTATTTT. This gives the protein CASSLSGVSTDTQYF.